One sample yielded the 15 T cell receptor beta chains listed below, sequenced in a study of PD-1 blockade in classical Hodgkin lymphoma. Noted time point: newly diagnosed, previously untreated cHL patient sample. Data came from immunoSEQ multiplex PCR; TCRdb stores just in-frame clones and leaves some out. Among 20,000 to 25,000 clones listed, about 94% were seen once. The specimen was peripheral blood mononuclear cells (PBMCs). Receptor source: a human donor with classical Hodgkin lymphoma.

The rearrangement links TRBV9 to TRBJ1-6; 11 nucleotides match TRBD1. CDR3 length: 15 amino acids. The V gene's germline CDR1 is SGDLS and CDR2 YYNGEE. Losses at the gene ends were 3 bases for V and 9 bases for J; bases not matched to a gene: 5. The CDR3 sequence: CASSALGTGGSPLHF. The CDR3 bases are TGTGCCAGCAGCGCCCTCGGGACAGGGGGTTCACCCCTCCACTTT.

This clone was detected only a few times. The CDR3 sequence: CASSGQGALGSPLHF. CDR3 sequence (DNA): TGTGCCAGCAGTGGACAGGGGGCCCTCGGATCACCCCTCCACTTT. The rearrangement links TRBV25-1 to TRBJ1-6, with 10 bases fitting TRBD1. CDR1 is MGHDK and CDR2 is SYGVNS in the germline V gene. The CDR3 contains 15 residues. V trimming: 4 bases; J trimming: 10 bases; junction bases outside the gene matches: 7. The full variable domain, in which reference TRBV25-1 and TRBJ1-6 provide the parts outside the CDR3, is EADIYQTPRYLVIGTGKKITLECSQTMGHDKMYWYQQDPGMELHLIHYSYGVNSTEKGDLSSESTVSRIRTEHFPLTLESARPSHTSQYLCASSGQGALGSPLHFGNGTRLTVT.

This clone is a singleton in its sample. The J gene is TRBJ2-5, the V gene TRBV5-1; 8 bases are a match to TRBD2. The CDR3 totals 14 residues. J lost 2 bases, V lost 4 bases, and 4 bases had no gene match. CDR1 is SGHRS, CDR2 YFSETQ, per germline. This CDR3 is CASSPGRGQETQYF. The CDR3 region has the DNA TGCGCCAGCAGCCCCGGGAGGGGACAAGAGACCCAGTACTTC.

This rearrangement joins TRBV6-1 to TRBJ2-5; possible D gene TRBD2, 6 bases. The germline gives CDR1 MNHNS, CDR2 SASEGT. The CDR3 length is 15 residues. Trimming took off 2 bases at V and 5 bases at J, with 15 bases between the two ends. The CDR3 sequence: CASSEKSGGRETQYF. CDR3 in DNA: TGTGCCAGCAGTGAAAAGTCTGGAGGGCGGGAGACCCAGTACTTC.

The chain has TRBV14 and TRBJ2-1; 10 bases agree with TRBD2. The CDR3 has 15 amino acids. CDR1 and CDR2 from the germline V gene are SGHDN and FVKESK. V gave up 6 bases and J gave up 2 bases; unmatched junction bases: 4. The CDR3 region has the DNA TGTGCCAGCAGAGCTACTAGCGGGGCCTACAATGAGCAGTTCTTC. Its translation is CASRATSGAYNEQFF.

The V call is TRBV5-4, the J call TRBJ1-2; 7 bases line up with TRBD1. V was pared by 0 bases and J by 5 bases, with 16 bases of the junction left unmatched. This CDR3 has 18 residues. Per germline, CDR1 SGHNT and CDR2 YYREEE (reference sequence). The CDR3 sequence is CASSLEGAISFLAYGYTF. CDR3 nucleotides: TGTGCCAGCAGCTTGGAGGGGGCGATCAGCTTCCTGGCTTATGGCTACACCTTC.

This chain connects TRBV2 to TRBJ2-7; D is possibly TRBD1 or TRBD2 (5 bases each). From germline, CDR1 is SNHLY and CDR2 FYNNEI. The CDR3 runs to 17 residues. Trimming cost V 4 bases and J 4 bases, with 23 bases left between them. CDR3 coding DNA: TGTGCCAGCAGTGGGGACCTATTGTCGCGAACGCCTTACGAGCAGTACTTC. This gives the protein CASSGDLLSRTPYEQYF.

This CDR3 reads CASSQEEFQGREDTDTQYF. CDR3 bases: TGCGCCAGCAGCCAAGAAGAGTTTCAGGGCAGGGAAGACACAGATACGCAGTATTTT. The V and J genes are TRBV4-1 and TRBJ2-3, with a tentative D call TRBD1 (5 bases). The CDR3 extends over 19 amino acids. Germline-derived CDR1 and CDR2 are MGHRA and YSYEKL. Trimming shortened V by 0 bases and J by 2 bases, and 21 bases separated the two germline ends.

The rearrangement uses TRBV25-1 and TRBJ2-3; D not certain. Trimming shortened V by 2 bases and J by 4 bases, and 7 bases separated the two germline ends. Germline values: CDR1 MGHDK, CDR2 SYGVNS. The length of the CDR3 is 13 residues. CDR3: CASSETFADTQYF. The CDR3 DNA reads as TGTGCCAGCAGTGAAACGTTCGCAGATACGCAGTATTTT. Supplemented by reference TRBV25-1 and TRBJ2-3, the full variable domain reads EADIYQTPRYLVIGTGKKITLECSQTMGHDKMYWYQQDPGMELHLIHYSYGVNSTEKGDLSSESTVSRIRTEHFPLTLESARPSHTSQYLCASSETFADTQYFGPGTRLTVL.

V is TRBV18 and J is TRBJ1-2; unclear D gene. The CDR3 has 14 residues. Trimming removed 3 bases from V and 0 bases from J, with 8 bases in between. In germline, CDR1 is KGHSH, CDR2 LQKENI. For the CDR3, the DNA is TGTGCCAGCTCACCCCTGTCAGCTAACTATGGCTACACCTTC. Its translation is CASSPLSANYGYTF.

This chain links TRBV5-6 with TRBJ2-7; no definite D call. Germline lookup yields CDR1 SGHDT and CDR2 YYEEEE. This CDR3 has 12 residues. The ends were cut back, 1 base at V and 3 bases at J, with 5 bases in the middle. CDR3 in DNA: TGTGCCAGCAGCTTGTTGGGCTACGAGCAGTACTTC. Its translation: CASSLLGYEQYF.

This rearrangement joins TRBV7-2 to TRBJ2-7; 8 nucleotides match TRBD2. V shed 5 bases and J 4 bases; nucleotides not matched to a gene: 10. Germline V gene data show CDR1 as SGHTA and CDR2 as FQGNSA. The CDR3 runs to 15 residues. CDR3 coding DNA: TGTGCCAGCAGCCCACGAGCGGGGGCCCGATACGAGCAGTACTTC. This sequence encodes CASSPRAGARYEQYF.

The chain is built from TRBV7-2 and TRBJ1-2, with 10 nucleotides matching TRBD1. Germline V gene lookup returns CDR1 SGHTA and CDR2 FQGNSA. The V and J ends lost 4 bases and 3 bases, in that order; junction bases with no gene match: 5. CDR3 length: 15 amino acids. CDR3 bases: TGTGCCAGCAGCTATACGACAGGGGGCGACTATGGCTACACCTTC. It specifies CASSYTTGGDYGYTF.

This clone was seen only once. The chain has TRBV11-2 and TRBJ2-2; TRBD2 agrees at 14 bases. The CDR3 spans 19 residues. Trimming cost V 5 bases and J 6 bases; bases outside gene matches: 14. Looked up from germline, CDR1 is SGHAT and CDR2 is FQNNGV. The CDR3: CASSQRLAGGPGLAGELFF. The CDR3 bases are TGTGCCAGCAGCCAAAGACTAGCGGGGGGGCCTGGCCTCGCCGGGGAGCTGTTTTTT.

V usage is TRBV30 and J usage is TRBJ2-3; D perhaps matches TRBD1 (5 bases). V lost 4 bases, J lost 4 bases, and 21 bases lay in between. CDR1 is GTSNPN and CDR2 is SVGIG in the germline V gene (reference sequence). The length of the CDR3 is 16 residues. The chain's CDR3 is CAWTPAVSWGADTQYF. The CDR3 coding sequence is TGTGCCTGGACCCCGGCGGTATCCTGGGGCGCAGATACGCAGTATTTT.